One and the same sample provided the 2 T cell receptor beta chains below, sequenced in a study of cytomegalovirus exposure and HLA in healthy donors (dated by TCRdb to 2016 to 2017). The method behind the library was the immunoSEQ multiplex PCR assay. Drawn from immuneACCESS, this table holds only the in-frame rearrangements with V and J called that TCRdb kept. Clones are partly lost; checked studies trace under half to an unresolved V gene and leave the rest unexplained. The sample profile shows 67,000 or so clones; around 95% of them were found once. The ten largest make up about 1.5% of the sample. The sequenced material came from PBMCs. Receptors were obtained from a man younger than 35 in good health and CMV-seropositive.

V is TRBV30 and J is TRBJ2-7; D might be TRBD2 (7 bases). The germline V and J ends were trimmed by 5 bases and 4 bases, with 18 bases remaining between them. Germline CDR1 reads GTSNPN; CDR2 reads SVGIG (reference sequence). The CDR3 length is 14 residues. DNA for the CDR3: TGTGCCTGGTCCCGGTGGGGGGGCGAATACGAGCAGTACTTC. Translation gives CAWSRWGGEYEQYF. Filled out from reference TRBV30 and TRBJ2-7, the complete variable domain reads SQTIHQWPATLVQPVGSPLSLECTVEGTSNPNLYWYRQAAGRGLQLLFYSVGIGQISSEVPQNLSASRPQDRQFILSSKKLLLSDSGFYLCAWSRWGGEYEQYFGPGTRLTVT.

The chain recombines TRBV10-3 with TRBJ2-5; D might be TRBD1 (5 bases). The CDR3 runs 13 residues. The germline gives CDR1 ENHRY, CDR2 SYGVKD. Trimming left V 4 bases short and J 7 bases short, with 13 bases between. CDR3 loop: CAISVDSRGTQYF. Here the CDR3 DNA reads TGTGCCATCAGTGTAGACAGCCGTGGGACCCAGTACTTC.